The 4 T cell receptor beta chains presented below share a single source sample, sequenced in a study of blood T cell repertoires in COVID-19. The table came from immunoSEQ multiplex PCR; TCRdb's copy has only in-frame clones and leaves some out. The sample contains approximately 300,000 clones, 90% of which appear only once. The sample consisted of PBMCs or T cells enriched from blood (not recorded which). These receptors originate from a man aged 55 to 69 who had recovered from COVID-19.

The chain is built from TRBV7-9 and TRBJ2-5; possible D gene TRBD1, 5 bases. CDR1 and CDR2 (germline): SEHNR, FQNEAQ (reference sequence). The V end was cut by 2 bases, the J end by 1 base, with 17 bases between. The CDR3 extends over 17 amino acids. CDR3 sequence: CASSLSFGIGVQETQYF. DNA of the CDR3: TGTGCCAGCAGCTTATCATTTGGGATAGGGGTCCAAGAGACCCAGTACTTC.

V gene TRBV20-1 combines with J gene TRBJ1-5; the D is unclear. Germline V gives CDR1 DFQATT, CDR2 SNEGSKA (reference sequence). V was trimmed by 3 bases and J by 4 bases, leaving 19 bases between them. This CDR3 has 16 residues. CDR3 sequence reads: CSASRAGSLANQPQHF. For the CDR3, the DNA is TGCAGTGCTAGTCGGGCGGGTTCCTTAGCAAATCAGCCCCAGCATTTT.

The V call is TRBV6-5, the J call TRBJ2-5; 8 positions match TRBD2. V dropped 10 bases and J dropped 4; count of bases not matched to a gene: 2. CDR1 is MNHEY and CDR2 is SVGAGI in the germline V gene. The CDR3 is 11 residues long. The CDR3 DNA reads TGTGCCACCGGGAGGGGAGAGACCCAGTACTTC. It is translated as CATGRGETQYF.

The rearrangement links TRBV9 to TRBJ2-5; 9 nucleotides align to TRBD2. Trimming at V came to 3 bases and at J to 1 base, leaving 4 bases not matched to a gene. The germline V gene has CDR1 SGDLS and CDR2 YYNGEE. CDR3 length equals 15 residues. The DNA of the CDR3 is TGTGCCAGCAGCGCTCGGACTAGCGTCCAAGAGACCCAGTACTTC. It yields the protein CASSARTSVQETQYF. Variable domain in full (rest from reference TRBV9 and TRBJ2-5): DSGVTQTPKHLITATGQRVTLRCSPRSGDLSVYWYQQSLDQGLQFLIQYYNGEERAKGNILERFSAQQFPDLHSELNLSSLELGDSALYFCASSARTSVQETQYFGPGTRLLVL.